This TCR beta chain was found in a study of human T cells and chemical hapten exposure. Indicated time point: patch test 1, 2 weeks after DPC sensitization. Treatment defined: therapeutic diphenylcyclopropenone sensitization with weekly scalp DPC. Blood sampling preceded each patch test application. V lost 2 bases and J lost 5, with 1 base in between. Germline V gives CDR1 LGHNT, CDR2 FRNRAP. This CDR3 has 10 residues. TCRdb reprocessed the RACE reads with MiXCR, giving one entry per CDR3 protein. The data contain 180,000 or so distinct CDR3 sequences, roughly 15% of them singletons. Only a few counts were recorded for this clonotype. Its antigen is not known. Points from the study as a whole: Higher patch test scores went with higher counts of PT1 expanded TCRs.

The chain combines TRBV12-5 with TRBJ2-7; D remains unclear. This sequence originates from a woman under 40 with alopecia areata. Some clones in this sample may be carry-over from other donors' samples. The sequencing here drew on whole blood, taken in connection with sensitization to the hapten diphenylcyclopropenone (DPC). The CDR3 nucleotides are TGTGCTAGTGGTTTGAACGAGCAGTACTTC. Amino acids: CASGLNEQYF.